Listed below are T cell receptor beta chains from one sample, sequenced in a study of glioma-infiltrating T cells after dendritic cell vaccination. Profiling relied on immunoSEQ multiplex PCR, and the TCRdb table lists in-frame clones only, not all of them. The top ten hold 5.5% to 7% of the sample, which has 80,000 to 100,000 clones, about 80% seen once. Sequenced here: blood, sampled before dendritic cell vaccination. These receptors came from a human donor with glioblastoma. Both conserved end residues are part of each CDR3. D genes are given only for firm matches. Not every row has a clone size; where given, it reads once, few, many or a size class.

V gene	clone size	J gene	D gene	CDR3 DNA	CDR3 protein
TRBV9	NA	TRBJ2-3	TRBD2	TGTGCCAGCAGCGTAGGAGGACTAGCGGTTACAGATACGCAGTATTTT	CASSVGGLAVTDTQYF
TRBV2	NA	TRBJ2-1	TRBD1	TGTGCCAGCAGTCGACAGGGGAGCTCCTACAATGAGCAGTTCTTC	CASSRQGSSYNEQFF
TRBV10-3	NA	TRBJ1-1	TRBD1	TGTGCCATCAGACCAGGGGGGAACACTGAAGCTTTCTTT	CAIRPGGNTEAFF
TRBV27	few	TRBJ1-2	TRBD1	TGTGCCAGCAGGCAATTGGGGACAGGGGTAGGGAACTATGGCTACACCTTC	CASRQLGTGVGNYGYTF
TRBV5-1	NA	TRBJ2-2	TRBD2	TGCGCCAGCAGAACTAGCGTGACGGGGACCGGGGAGCTGTTTTTT	CASRTSVTGTGELFF
TRBV30	NA	TRBJ1-5	NA	TGTGCCTGGAGTGGGGGCGCCGACCTTGGGGCCCAGCCCCAGCATTTT	CAWSGGADLGAQPQHF
TRBV6-6	NA	TRBJ1-2	NA	TGTGCCAGCAGTTCGTCAGGGTCCTATGGCTACACCTTC	CASSSSGSYGYTF
TRBV5-1	NA	TRBJ2-5	NA	TGCGCCAGCAGCTTGGAACTTATGGAGACCCAGTACTTC	CASSLELMETQYF
TRBV27	NA	TRBJ2-3	TRBD2	TGTGCCAGCACCGCAGGACTAGCGGGCACAGATACGCAGTATTTT	CASTAGLAGTDTQYF
TRBV2	NA	TRBJ2-3	NA	TGTGCCAGCAGTGAGGGCAGACCAACAGATACGCAGTATTTT	CASSEGRPTDTQYF
TRBV5-1	NA	TRBJ2-5	TRBD2	TGCGCCAGCAGCTTGTTCCCGGGACTAGCGGGCACGAGGGAGACCCAGTACTTC	CASSLFPGLAGTRETQYF
TRBV6-1	NA	TRBJ1-3	TRBD1	TGTGCCAGCAGTGGCCAGGGGGCTATGTGGAAAGCTGGAAACACCATATATTTT	CASSGQGAMWKAGNTIYF
TRBV10-3	NA	TRBJ1-5	NA	TGTGCCATCAGGGGCCAGGTCAATCAGCCCCAGCATTTT	CAIRGQVNQPQHF
TRBV6-6	NA	TRBJ1-2	TRBD1	TGTGCCAGCAGTTCCCGGGACAGGGAAAGCGATGGCTACACCTTC	CASSSRDRESDGYTF
TRBV19	NA	TRBJ2-1	NA	TGTGCCAGTAGCCATAGGGGGGGGTCATCCGAGCAGTTCTTC	CASSHRGGSSEQFF
TRBV2	NA	TRBJ1-2	NA	TGTGCCAGCAGTGTCCGGGGGGGAAACTATGGCTACACCTTC	CASSVRGGNYGYTF
TRBV27	NA	TRBJ2-1	TRBD1	TGTGCCAGCACCCAGGGGGCAGGGGGCTACAATGAGCAGTTCTTC	CASTQGAGGYNEQFF
TRBV11-2	NA	TRBJ2-7	TRBD1	TGTGCCAGCAGCGTAGGACAGGGGTTCTACGAGCAGTACTTC	CASSVGQGFYEQYF
TRBV6-1	NA	TRBJ2-2	NA	TGTGCCAGCATGAGGGGGGACAGATTCACCGGGGAGCTGTTTTTT	CASMRGDRFTGELFF
TRBV5-1	NA	TRBJ2-7	TRBD2	TGCGCCAGCAGCCGTGAAGCGGGGGCCTACGAGCAGTACTTC	CASSREAGAYEQYF
TRBV28	few	TRBJ2-1	TRBD2	TGTGCCAGCAGTTTAGCCCTGAGCGGGAGTATTAATGAGCAGTTCTTC	CASSLALSGSINEQFF
TRBV15	NA	TRBJ2-4	NA	TGTGCCGTTGAGCCCGGGAGAGGGAACATTCAGTACTTC	CAVEPGRGNIQYF
TRBV5-1	NA	TRBJ2-5	TRBD1	TGCGCCAGCAGCTTGGGGATACAGACAGGGCACTTCCAAGAGACCCAGTACTTC	CASSLGIQTGHFQETQYF
TRBV18	NA	TRBJ1-1	TRBD1	TGTGCCAGCTCACCAAGGGGACAGCAGAACACTGAAGCTTTCTTT	CASSPRGQQNTEAFF
TRBV2	once	TRBJ1-2	NA	TGTGCCAGCCAAGGACAGTACTATGGCTACACCTTC	CASQGQYYGYTF
TRBV19	NA	TRBJ2-7	TRBD1	TGTGCCAGTAGTATAGTTTTCGCCGGGACAGGGAAACCCTACGAGCAGTACTTC	CASSIVFAGTGKPYEQYF
TRBV10-1	NA	TRBJ1-2	NA	TGCGCCAGCAGTGAGCCCCTTCTAATTGAGGATATAGGCTACACCTTC	CASSEPLLIEDIGYTF
TRBV5-1	NA	TRBJ1-2	TRBD1	TGCGCCAGCAGCTTGCGACAGGGAGGTGGTGGCTACACCTTC	CASSLRQGGGGYTF
TRBV5-6	NA	TRBJ2-5	NA	TGTGCCAGCGGGGTTGCGGGTGCGGGGGAGACCCAGTACTTC	CASGVAGAGETQYF
TRBV30	NA	TRBJ1-5	NA	TGTGCCTGGAGTGTACGCGGGAGGCCAGGCAATCAGCCCCAGCATTTT	CAWSVRGRPGNQPQHF
TRBV28	few	TRBJ2-7	NA	TGTGCCAGCAGTTTGGCTAGCAGCTACGAGCAGTACTTC	CASSLASSYEQYF
TRBV7-9	NA	TRBJ2-4	NA	TGTGCCAGCAGCTTTAGGGACTCGGGACCTGGGCTGTACTTC	CASSFRDSGPGLYF
TRBV10-3	NA	TRBJ1-1	NA	TGTGCCATCAGTGACAGGGAAAACACTGAAGCTTTCTTT	CAISDRENTEAFF
TRBV5-6	NA	TRBJ2-1	NA	TGTGCCAGCAGCTTGGGACGGAGAAACAATGAGCAGTTCTTC	CASSLGRRNNEQFF
TRBV11-2	NA	TRBJ2-7	TRBD2	TGTGCCAGCAGCTTGATCGGGAAGCGGGAGGGCCTCTACGAGCAGTACTTC	CASSLIGKREGLYEQYF
TRBV28	NA	TRBJ2-1	NA	TGTGCCAGCAGTCTCGCGGGGCCCTACAATGAGCAGTTCTTC	CASSLAGPYNEQFF
TRBV18	once	TRBJ1-1	TRBD1	TGTGCCAGCTCACCGGGACAGATTGAAGCTTTCTTT	CASSPGQIEAFF
TRBV7-7	NA	TRBJ2-7	NA	TGTGCTAGCAGCCGTAACGGAGGCTACGAGCAGTACTTC	CASSRNGGYEQYF
TRBV5-5	NA	TRBJ2-5	TRBD2	TGTGCCAGCAGCTTCGATAGGCTAGCGGGAGGCCAAGAGACCCAGTACTTC	CASSFDRLAGGQETQYF
TRBV2	NA	TRBJ1-1	TRBD1	TGTGCCAGCACCGTTACAGGGGCGACGATCACTGAAGCTTTCTTT	CASTVTGATITEAFF
TRBV27	once	TRBJ2-3	TRBD2	TGTGCCAGCAGTGACGGACTAGATTTTACAGATACGCAGTATTTT	CASSDGLDFTDTQYF
TRBV15	NA	TRBJ1-5	NA	TGTGCCACCAGCAGAGGACAGCACAATCAGCCCCAGCATTTT	CATSRGQHNQPQHF
TRBV7-3	NA	TRBJ1-5	NA	TGTGCCAGCAGCGTAGAAGGGGGTTTACAGCCCCAGCATTTT	CASSVEGGLQPQHF
TRBV19	NA	TRBJ2-7	TRBD1	TGTGCCAGTAGTATAGATCCAACAGGGGGTTCCGAGCAGTACTTC	CASSIDPTGGSEQYF
TRBV6-5	NA	TRBJ2-1	NA	TGTGCCAGCAGTTACGGACTCGCGAGCTCCTACAATGAGCAGTTCTTC	CASSYGLASSYNEQFF
TRBV10-1	NA	TRBJ2-5	TRBD2	TGCGCCAGCAGTGATCGGGCTAGCGGGGACCAAGAGACCCAGTACTTC	CASSDRASGDQETQYF
TRBV7-9	NA	TRBJ2-7	NA	TGTGCCAGCAGCTTAGCGAGATACGAGCAGTACTTC	CASSLARYEQYF
TRBV6-1	NA	TRBJ2-5	NA	TGTGCCAGCAGCGCGGGGGAGACCCAGTACTTC	CASSAGETQYF
TRBV2	NA	TRBJ2-1	NA	TGTGCCAGCGGAGGCCGGCGTTTGAACAATGAGCAGTTCTTC	CASGGRRLNNEQFF
TRBV4-2	once	TRBJ2-7	TRBD2	TGTGCCAGCAGCCAAGGACTAGCGGCCCACGAGCAGTACTTC	CASSQGLAAHEQYF
TRBV7-9	NA	TRBJ2-7	TRBD1	TGTGCCAGCAGCCGCGAGTTTGGACAGGCACCCTACGAGCAGTACTTC	CASSREFGQAPYEQYF
TRBV6-1	NA	TRBJ1-2	NA	TGTGCCAGCAGTGAAAACAGCCTCTATGGCTACACCTTC	CASSENSLYGYTF
TRBV30	NA	TRBJ2-3	TRBD2	TGTGCCTGGCGACTAGCGGCTACGGGAGGTACGCAGTATTTT	CAWRLAATGGTQYF
TRBV5-1	NA	TRBJ2-7	NA	TGCGCCAGCAGGGCGGCTGCTGGCTACGAGCAGTACTTC	CASRAAAGYEQYF